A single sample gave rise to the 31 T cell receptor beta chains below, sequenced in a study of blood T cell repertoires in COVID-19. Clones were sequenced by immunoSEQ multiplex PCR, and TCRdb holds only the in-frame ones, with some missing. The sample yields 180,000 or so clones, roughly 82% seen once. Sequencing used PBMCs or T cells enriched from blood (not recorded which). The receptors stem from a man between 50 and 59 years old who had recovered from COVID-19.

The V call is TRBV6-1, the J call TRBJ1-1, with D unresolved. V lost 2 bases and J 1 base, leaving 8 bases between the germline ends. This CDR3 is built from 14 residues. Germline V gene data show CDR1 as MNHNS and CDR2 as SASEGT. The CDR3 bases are TGTGCCAGCAGTGAAAGAACTTGGAACACTGAAGCTTTCTTT. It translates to CASSERTWNTEAFF.

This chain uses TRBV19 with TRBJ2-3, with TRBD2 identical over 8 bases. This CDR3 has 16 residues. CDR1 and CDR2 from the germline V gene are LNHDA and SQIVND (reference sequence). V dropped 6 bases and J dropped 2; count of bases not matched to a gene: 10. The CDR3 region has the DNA TGTGCCAGTAGCCGTCGCATAGCGGGATTCACAGATACGCAGTATTTT. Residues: CASSRRIAGFTDTQYF.

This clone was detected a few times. The DNA for the CDR3 is TGTGCCAGCAGTGATCCGAGCGGGAAGCAGTACTTC. As protein: CASSDPSGKQYF. The V gene is TRBV6-1, the J gene TRBJ2-7, with 7 bases identical to TRBD2. The CDR3 has 12 amino acids. The J segment lost 8 bases and the V segment lost 3 bases, leaving 4 bases of the junction unmatched. The germline V gene has CDR1 MNHNS and CDR2 SASEGT.

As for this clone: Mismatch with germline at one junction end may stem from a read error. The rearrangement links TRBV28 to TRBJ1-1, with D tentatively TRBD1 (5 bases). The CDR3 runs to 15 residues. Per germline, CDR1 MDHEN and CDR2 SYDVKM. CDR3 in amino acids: CASRRQEGLKTEAFF. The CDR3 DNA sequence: TGTGCCAGCAGGCGTCAGGAGGGGTTGAAGACTGAAGCTTTCTTT. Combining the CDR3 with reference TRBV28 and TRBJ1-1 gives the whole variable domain DVKVTQSSRYLVKRTGEKVFLECVQDMDHENMFWYRQDPGLGLRLIYFSYDVKMKEKGDIPEGYSVSREKKERFSLILESASTNQTSMYLCASRRQEGLKTEAFFGQGTRLTVV.

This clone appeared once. CDR3 protein: CASSLDQGRTDTQYF. CDR3 in DNA: TGTGCCAGCAGCTTGGACCAGGGGCGCACAGATACGCAGTATTTT. The chain combines TRBV5-4 with TRBJ2-3, with a tentative D call TRBD1 (6 bases). The CDR3 is made up of 15 amino acids. Germline V gene sequence: CDR1 SGHNT, CDR2 YYREEE (reference sequence). Trimming removed 0 bases from V and 1 base from J, with 9 bases in between.

DNA for the CDR3: TGTGCCAGCAGCTTAGAAGGCGGGGTTCGACAAGAGACCCAGTACTTC. Amino acids: CASSLEGGVRQETQYF. The V call is TRBV11-1, the J call TRBJ2-5; tentatively, D is TRBD2 (6 bases). Trimming removed 1 base from V and 2 bases from J, with 14 bases in between. Germline V gene data show CDR1 as SGHAT and CDR2 as FQDESV (reference sequence). The CDR3 length is 16 residues.

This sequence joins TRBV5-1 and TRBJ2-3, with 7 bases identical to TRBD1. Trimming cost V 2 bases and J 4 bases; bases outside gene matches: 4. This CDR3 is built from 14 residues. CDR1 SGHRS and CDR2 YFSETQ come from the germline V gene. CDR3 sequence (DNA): TGCGCCAGCAGCTTAGGGGGCATGTCAGATACGCAGTATTTT. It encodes CASSLGGMSDTQYF.

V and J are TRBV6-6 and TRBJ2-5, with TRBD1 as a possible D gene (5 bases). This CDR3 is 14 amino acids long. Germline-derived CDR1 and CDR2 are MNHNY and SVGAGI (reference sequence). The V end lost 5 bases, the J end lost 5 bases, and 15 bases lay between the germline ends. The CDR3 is CASSGRQGRETQYF. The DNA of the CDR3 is TGTGCCAGCAGTGGCCGGCAGGGTAGGGAGACCCAGTACTTC.

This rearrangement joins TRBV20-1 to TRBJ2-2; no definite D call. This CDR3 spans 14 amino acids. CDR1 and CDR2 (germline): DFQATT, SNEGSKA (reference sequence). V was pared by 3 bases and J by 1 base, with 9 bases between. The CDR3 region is CSASKHVNTGELFF. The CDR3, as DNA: TGCAGTGCTAGTAAACACGTGAACACCGGGGAGCTGTTTTTT.

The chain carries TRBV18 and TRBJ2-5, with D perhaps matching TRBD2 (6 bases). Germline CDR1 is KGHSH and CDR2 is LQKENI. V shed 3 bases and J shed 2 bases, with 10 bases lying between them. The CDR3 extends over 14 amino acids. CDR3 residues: CASSPSGGQETQYF. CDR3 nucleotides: TGTGCCAGCTCACCTAGTGGAGGGCAAGAGACCCAGTACTTC.

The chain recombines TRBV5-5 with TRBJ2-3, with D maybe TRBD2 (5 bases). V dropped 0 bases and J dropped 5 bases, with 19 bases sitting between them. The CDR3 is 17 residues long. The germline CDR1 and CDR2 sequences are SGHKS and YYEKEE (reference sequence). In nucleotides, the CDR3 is TGTGCCAGCAGCTTGGCCCCCGCCGGCCAACTAGGAGATACGCAGTATTTT. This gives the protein CASSLAPAGQLGDTQYF.

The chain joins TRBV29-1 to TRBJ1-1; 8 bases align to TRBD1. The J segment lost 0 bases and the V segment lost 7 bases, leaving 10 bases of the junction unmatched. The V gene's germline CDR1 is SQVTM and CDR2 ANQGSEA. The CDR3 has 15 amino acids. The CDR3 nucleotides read TGCAGCGCACCACACGACAGGGGTCTGAACACTGAAGCTTTCTTT. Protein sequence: CSAPHDRGLNTEAFF.

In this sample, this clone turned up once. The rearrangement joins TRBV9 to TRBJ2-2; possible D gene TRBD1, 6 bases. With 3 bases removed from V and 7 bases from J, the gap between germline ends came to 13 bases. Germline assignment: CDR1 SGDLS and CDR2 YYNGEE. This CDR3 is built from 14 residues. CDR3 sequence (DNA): TGTGCCAGCAGCGACAGGGTTGCGGGCGGGGAGCTGTTTTTT. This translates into CASSDRVAGGELFF. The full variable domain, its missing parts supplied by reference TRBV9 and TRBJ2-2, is DSGVTQTPKHLITATGQRVTLRCSPRSGDLSVYWYQQSLDQGLQFLIQYYNGEERAKGNILERFSAQQFPDLHSELNLSSLELGDSALYFCASSDRVAGGELFFGEGSRLTVL.

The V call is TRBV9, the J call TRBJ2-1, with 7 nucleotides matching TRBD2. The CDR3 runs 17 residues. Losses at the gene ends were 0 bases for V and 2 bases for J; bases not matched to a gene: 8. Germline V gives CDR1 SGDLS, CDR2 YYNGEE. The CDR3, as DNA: TGTGCCAGCAGCGTAGAGGCGGGAGCGGGGCCCTACAATGAGCAGTTCTTC. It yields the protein CASSVEAGAGPYNEQFF.

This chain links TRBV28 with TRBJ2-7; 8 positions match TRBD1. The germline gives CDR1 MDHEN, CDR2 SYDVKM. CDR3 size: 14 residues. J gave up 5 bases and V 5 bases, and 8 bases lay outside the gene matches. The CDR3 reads CASSEGTGYHEQYF. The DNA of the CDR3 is TGTGCCAGCAGTGAGGGGACAGGCTATCACGAGCAGTACTTC.

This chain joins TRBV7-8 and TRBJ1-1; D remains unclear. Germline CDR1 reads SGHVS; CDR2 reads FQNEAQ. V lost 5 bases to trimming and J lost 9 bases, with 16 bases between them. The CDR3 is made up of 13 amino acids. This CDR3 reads CASSPLEFLKAFF. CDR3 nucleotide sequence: TGTGCCAGCAGCCCCCTTGAGTTTCTAAAAGCTTTCTTT.

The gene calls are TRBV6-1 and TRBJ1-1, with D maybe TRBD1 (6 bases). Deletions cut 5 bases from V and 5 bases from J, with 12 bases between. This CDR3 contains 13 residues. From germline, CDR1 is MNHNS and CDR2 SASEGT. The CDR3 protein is CASSIQGSTEAFF. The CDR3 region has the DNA TGTGCCAGCAGTATACAGGGATCGACTGAAGCTTTCTTT.

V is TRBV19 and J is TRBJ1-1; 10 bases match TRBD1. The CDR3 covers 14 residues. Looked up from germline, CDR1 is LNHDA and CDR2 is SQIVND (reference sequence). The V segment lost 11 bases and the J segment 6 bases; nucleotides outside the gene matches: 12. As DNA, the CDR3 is TGTGCCGCGCGGGGACAGGGGCGGTTAGCTGAAGCTTTCTTT. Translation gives CAARGQGRLAEAFF.

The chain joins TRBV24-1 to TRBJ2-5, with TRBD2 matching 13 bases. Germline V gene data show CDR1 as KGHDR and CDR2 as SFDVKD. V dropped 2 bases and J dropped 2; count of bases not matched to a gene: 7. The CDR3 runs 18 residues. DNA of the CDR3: TGTGCCACCAGTGATTCGACTAGCGGGGGGACCCCACAAGAGACCCAGTACTTC. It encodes CATSDSTSGGTPQETQYF.

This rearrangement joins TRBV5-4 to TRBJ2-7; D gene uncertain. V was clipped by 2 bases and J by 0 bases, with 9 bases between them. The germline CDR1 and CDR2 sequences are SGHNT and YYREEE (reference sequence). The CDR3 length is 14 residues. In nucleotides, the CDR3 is TGTGCCAGCAGCTTTGAGACAAACTCCTACGAGCAGTACTTC. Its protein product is CASSFETNSYEQYF. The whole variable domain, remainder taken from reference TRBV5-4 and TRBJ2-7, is ETGVTQSPTHLIKTRGQQVTLRCSSQSGHNTVSWYQQALGQGPQFIFQYYREEENGRGNFPPRFSGLQFPNYSSELNVNALELDDSALYLCASSFETNSYEQYFGPGTRLTVT.

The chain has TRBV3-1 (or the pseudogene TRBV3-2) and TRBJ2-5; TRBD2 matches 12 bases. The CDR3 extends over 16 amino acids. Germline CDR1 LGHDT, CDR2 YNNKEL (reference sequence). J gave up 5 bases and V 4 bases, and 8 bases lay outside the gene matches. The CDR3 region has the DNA TGTGCCAGCAGCCCCGGGGCTAGCGGGGGGGTGGAGACCCAGTACTTC. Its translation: CASSPGASGGVETQYF.

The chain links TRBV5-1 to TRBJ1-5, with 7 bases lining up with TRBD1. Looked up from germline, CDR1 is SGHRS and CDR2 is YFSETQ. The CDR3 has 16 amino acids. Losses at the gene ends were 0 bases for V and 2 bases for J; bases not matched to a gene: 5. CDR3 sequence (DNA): TGCGCCAGCAGCTTGGGAGGGGGCCGGGGCAATCAGCCCCAGCATTTT. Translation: CASSLGGGRGNQPQHF.

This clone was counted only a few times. The CDR3 DNA sequence: TGTGCCTGGAACACGGGTGGAAGCAATCAGCCCCAGCATTTT. It specifies CAWNTGGSNQPQHF. This sequence joins TRBV30 and TRBJ1-5; D unresolved. Trimming pared 4 bases from V and 1 base from J, leaving 11 bases between. CDR3 size: 14 residues. CDR1 GTSNPN and CDR2 SVGIG come from the germline V gene (reference sequence).

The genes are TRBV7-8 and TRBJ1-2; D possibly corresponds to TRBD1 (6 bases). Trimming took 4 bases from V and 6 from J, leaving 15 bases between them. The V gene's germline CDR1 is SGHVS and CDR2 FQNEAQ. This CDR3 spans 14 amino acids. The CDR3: CASSSSGTGHGYTF. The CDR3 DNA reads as TGTGCCAGCAGCTCGTCCGGCACAGGGCATGGCTACACCTTC.

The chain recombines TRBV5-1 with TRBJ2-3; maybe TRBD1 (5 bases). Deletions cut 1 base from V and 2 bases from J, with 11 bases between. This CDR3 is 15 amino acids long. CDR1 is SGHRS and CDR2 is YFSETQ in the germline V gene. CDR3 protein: CASSLQGISTDTQYF. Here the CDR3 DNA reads TGCGCCAGCAGCTTGCAGGGCATCTCCACAGATACGCAGTATTTT.

Here the CDR3 reads CASSDGLAQETQYF. The CDR3 DNA is TGTGCCAGCAGTGATGGACTAGCCCAAGAGACCCAGTACTTC. The chain has TRBV2 and TRBJ2-5; 8 nucleotides line up with TRBD2. The CDR3 length is 14 residues. J lost 1 base, V lost 3 bases, and 1 base had no gene match. Germline V gene lookup returns CDR1 SNHLY and CDR2 FYNNEI.

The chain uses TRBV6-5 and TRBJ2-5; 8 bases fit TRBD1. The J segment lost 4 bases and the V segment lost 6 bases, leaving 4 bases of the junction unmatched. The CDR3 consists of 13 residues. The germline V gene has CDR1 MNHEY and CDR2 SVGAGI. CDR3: CASSRDRGETQYF. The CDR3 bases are TGTGCCAGCAGCCGCGACAGGGGAGAGACCCAGTACTTC.

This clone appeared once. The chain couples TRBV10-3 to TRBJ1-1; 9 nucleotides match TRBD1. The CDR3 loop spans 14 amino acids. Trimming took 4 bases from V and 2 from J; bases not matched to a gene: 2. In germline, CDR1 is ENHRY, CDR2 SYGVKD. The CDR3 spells CAISGTGANTEAFF. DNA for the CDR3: TGTGCCATCAGTGGGACAGGGGCCAACACTGAAGCTTTCTTT.

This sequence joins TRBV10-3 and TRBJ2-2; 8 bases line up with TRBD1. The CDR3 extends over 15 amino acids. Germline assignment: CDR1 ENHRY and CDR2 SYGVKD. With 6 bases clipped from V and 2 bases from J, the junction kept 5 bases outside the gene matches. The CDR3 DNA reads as TGTGCCATCAGCCCGGGACAGGAAAACACCGGGGAGCTGTTTTTT. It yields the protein CAISPGQENTGELFF.

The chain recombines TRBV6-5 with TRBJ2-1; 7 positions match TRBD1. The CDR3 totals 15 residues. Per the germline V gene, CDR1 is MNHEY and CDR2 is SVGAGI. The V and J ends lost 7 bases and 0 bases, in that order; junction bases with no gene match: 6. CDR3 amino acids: CASTLDRSSYNEQFF. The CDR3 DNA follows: TGTGCCAGCACCTTGGACAGGAGCTCCTACAATGAGCAGTTCTTC.

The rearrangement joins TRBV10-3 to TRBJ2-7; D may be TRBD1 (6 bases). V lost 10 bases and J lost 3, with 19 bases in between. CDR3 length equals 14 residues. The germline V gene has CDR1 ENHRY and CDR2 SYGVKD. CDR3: CATLQGKDLYEQYF. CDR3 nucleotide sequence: TGTGCCACCTTACAGGGCAAGGACCTCTACGAGCAGTACTTC.